Below are 23 T cell receptor beta chains sequenced from a single sample in a study of T cell responses to AZD1222 COVID-19 vaccine. Assay: immunoSEQ multiplex PCR; the TCRdb copy retains only in-frame clones and omits some. Here the sample spans approximately 85,000 clones, about 86% being singletons. This material consisted of peripheral blood, taken on day 0 of AZD1222 vaccination. Receptor source: an adult in good health.

This clone was counted a single time. The V call is TRBV19, the J call TRBJ2-2, with TRBD1 matching over 8 bases. Per germline, CDR1 LNHDA and CDR2 SQIVND (reference sequence). The V and J ends lost 6 bases and 8 bases, in that order; junction bases with no gene match: 5. The CDR3 spans 13 residues. As DNA, the CDR3 is TGTGCCAGTAGAGCAGGGGGCTGGGGGGAGCTGTTTTTT. Its protein is CASRAGGWGELFF.

V usage is TRBV10-3 and J usage is TRBJ1-1, with a weak D call TRBD1 (5 bases). Germline CDR1 is ENHRY and CDR2 is SYGVKD. The CDR3 is 15 residues long. V was shortened by 0 bases and J by 1 base, with 9 bases between the two germline ends. CDR3 nucleotides: TGTGCCATCAGTGAGTCCGGCGGGGGGAACACTGAAGCTTTCTTT. Its protein product is CAISESGGGNTEAFF.

CDR3: CASSQGAGQTFYEQYF. As DNA, the CDR3 is TGTGCCAGCAGCCAAGGAGCGGGACAGACTTTCTACGAGCAGTACTTC. This chain links TRBV4-2 with TRBJ2-7; D is perhaps TRBD1 or TRBD2 (7 bases each). Trimming stripped 1 base from V and 3 bases from J, with 16 bases between. Germline values: CDR1 LGHNA, CDR2 YNFKEQ. CDR3 length: 16 amino acids.

This clone was seen more than once but under ten times. This rearrangement joins TRBV19 to TRBJ1-5; 9 bases align to TRBD1. Germline V lookup: CDR1 LNHDA, CDR2 SQIVND (reference sequence). J gave up 0 bases and V 4 bases, and 7 bases lay outside the gene matches. The CDR3 runs 17 residues. The CDR3 DNA reads as TGTGCCAGTAGTAAAGCGGGGACAGGGCATAGCAATCAGCCCCAGCATTTT. Its protein product is CASSKAGTGHSNQPQHF.

V and J are TRBV30 and TRBJ1-5; D perhaps matches TRBD1 (6 bases). This CDR3 spans 13 amino acids. CDR1 and CDR2 (germline): GTSNPN, SVGIG (reference sequence). The V and J ends lost 3 bases and 3 bases respectively, with 9 bases between them. The CDR3 DNA reads TGTGCCTGGAGCCCAGGGGCCAATCAGCCCCAGCATTTT. Protein product: CAWSPGANQPQHF.

The chain joins TRBV30 to TRBJ2-7, with 8 positions matching TRBD1. The CDR3 has 13 residues. The ends lost 3 bases at V and 4 bases at J; junction bases unmatched: 5. Per germline, CDR1 GTSNPN and CDR2 SVGIG (reference sequence). CDR3 DNA sequence: TGTGCCTGGAGCGGACAGGGAGGATACGAGCAGTACTTC. Encoded protein: CAWSGQGGYEQYF.

The chain uses TRBV20-1 and TRBJ1-2; D uncertain. The germline V gene has CDR1 DFQATT and CDR2 SNEGSKA (reference sequence). Trimming shortened V by 5 bases and J by 4 bases, and 14 bases separated the two germline ends. The CDR3 length is 13 residues. The CDR3 region is CSAGDSMSYGYTF. The CDR3 DNA reads TGCAGTGCTGGTGATTCAATGTCCTATGGCTACACCTTC.

The chain employs TRBV7-9 and TRBJ1-1; D might be TRBD1 (5 bases). The germline gives CDR1 SEHNR, CDR2 FQNEAQ (reference sequence). CDR3 length equals 17 residues. The ends were cut back, 5 bases at V and 1 base at J, with 20 bases in the middle. The DNA for the CDR3 is TGTGCCAGCAGCCCCCGAGCTCTACAGGCGTCGAACACTGAAGCTTTCTTT. Amino acid sequence: CASSPRALQASNTEAFF.

The chain joins TRBV20-1 to TRBJ2-1; perhaps TRBD2 as D (6 bases). Deletions cut 3 bases from V and 1 base from J, with 13 bases between. The CDR3 loop spans 15 amino acids. Germline V gene lookup returns CDR1 DFQATT and CDR2 SNEGSKA (reference sequence). As DNA, the CDR3 is TGCAGTGCTAGTCTTTTACGGGGGTCCTACAATGAGCAGTTCTTC. This encodes CSASLLRGSYNEQFF.

This chain joins TRBV9 and TRBJ2-2; a weak D match, TRBD2 (6 bases). The V and J ends lost 3 bases and 1 base respectively, with 10 bases between them. Germline lookup yields CDR1 SGDLS and CDR2 YYNGEE. The CDR3 runs to 15 residues. The CDR3 DNA reads as TGTGCCAGCAGCGCGGAGGGACTGAACACCGGGGAGCTGTTTTTT. Its protein is CASSAEGLNTGELFF.

The J gene is TRBJ1-3, the V gene TRBV7-8; D is undetermined. This CDR3 is 14 amino acids long. V lost 5 bases and J lost 6, with 14 bases in between. From germline, CDR1 is SGHVS and CDR2 FQNEAQ. Written as DNA, the CDR3 is TGTGCCAGCAGCCCAATGAGGGAGATAAACACCATATATTTT. As protein: CASSPMREINTIYF.

The chain joins TRBV28 to TRBJ1-1; D might be TRBD1 (6 bases). Trimming left V 6 bases short and J 3 bases short, with 14 bases between. Germline-derived CDR1 and CDR2 are MDHEN and SYDVKM. The CDR3 sequence is 14 residues long. The CDR3 DNA is TGTGCCAGCAGACAGGGAGAAAGGGACACTGAAGCTTTCTTT. It yields the protein CASRQGERDTEAFF.

This chain connects TRBV30 to TRBJ2-7, with TRBD2 identical over 7 bases. The CDR3 is 14 amino acids. V dropped 0 bases and J dropped 1; count of bases not matched to a gene: 3. Germline V CDR1 and CDR2: GTSNPN, SVGIG (reference sequence). The CDR3 reads CAWSVRGVSYEQYF. CDR3 DNA sequence: TGTGCCTGGAGTGTACGGGGGGTATCCTACGAGCAGTACTTC.

V gene TRBV3-1 (or the pseudogene TRBV3-2) combines with J gene TRBJ2-7, with 8 bases identical to TRBD1. This CDR3 comprises 16 residues. CDR1 is LGHDT, CDR2 YNNKEL, per germline (reference sequence). V gave up 3 bases and J gave up 5 bases; unmatched junction bases: 12. The CDR3 sequence: CASSHEPGQATNEQYF. The CDR3 bases are TGTGCCAGCAGCCACGAACCGGGACAGGCCACTAACGAGCAGTACTTC.

The chain carries TRBV3-1 (or the pseudogene TRBV3-2) and TRBJ1-4, with 9 bases fitting TRBD1. The CDR3 loop spans 14 amino acids. The germline V gene has CDR1 LGHDT and CDR2 YNNKEL (reference sequence). The J segment lost 7 bases and the V segment lost 4 bases, leaving 4 bases of the junction unmatched. The CDR3 region has the DNA TGTGCCAGCAGCCGAACAGGGGGCGGTGAAAAACTGTTTTTT. This translates into CASSRTGGGEKLFF.

The rearrangement joins TRBV7-2 to TRBJ2-3; D possibly corresponds to TRBD1 (6 bases). CDR1 is SGHTA and CDR2 is FQGNSA in the germline V gene. The CDR3 has 15 residues. V was pared by 5 bases and J by 3 bases, with 15 bases between. As DNA, the CDR3 is TGTGCCAGCAGCGGGCAGGGAACAGGGACAGATACGCAGTATTTT. It is translated as CASSGQGTGTDTQYF. Looking up the rest from reference TRBV7-2 and TRBJ2-3 gives the full variable domain: GAGVSQSPSNKVTEKGKDVELRCDPISGHTALYWYRQSLGQGLEFLIYFQGNSAPDKSGLPSDRFSAERTGGSVSTLTIQRTQQEDSAVYLCASSGQGTGTDTQYFGPGTRLTVL.

The chain recombines TRBV19 with TRBJ1-2, with a weak D call TRBD1 (5 bases). The CDR3 runs to 15 residues. CDR1 is LNHDA, CDR2 SQIVND, per germline (reference sequence). V was cut by 6 bases and J by 8 bases, with 22 bases left in between. The CDR3, as DNA: TGTGCCAGTAGGGTGCTGCAGGACCTGCGGGGCGGCTACACCTTC. It translates to CASRVLQDLRGGYTF.

The V call is TRBV6-5, the J call TRBJ2-2; no definite D call. The germline V and J ends were trimmed by 6 bases and 2 bases, with 10 bases remaining between them. CDR1 MNHEY and CDR2 SVGAGI come from the germline V gene. The CDR3 extends over 14 amino acids. The CDR3 sequence is CASRLMVNTGELFF. The CDR3 region has the DNA TGTGCCAGCAGACTTATGGTAAACACCGGGGAGCTGTTTTTT.

This clone was counted only a few times. The genes are TRBV10-3 and TRBJ1-2; D may be TRBD1 (5 bases). There are 16 residues in the CDR3. Germline V gene lookup returns CDR1 ENHRY and CDR2 SYGVKD. Between the trimmed V and J ends, which lost 3 bases and 4 bases, there was a span of 18 bases. The DNA of the CDR3 is TGTGCCATCAGTGACAGGGTAGGACTATCAGGCTATGGCTACACCTTC. This encodes CAISDRVGLSGYGYTF.

A word on this clone: The sample carries other DNA sequences with the same CDR3. V is TRBV10-3 and J is TRBJ1-1; D gene uncertain. The germline V gene has CDR1 ENHRY and CDR2 SYGVKD. The length of the CDR3 is 11 residues. Trimming stripped 4 bases from V and 5 bases from J, with 5 bases between. CDR3 DNA: TGTGCCATCAGTGCGGGGACTGAAGCTTTCTTT. This gives the protein CAISAGTEAFF.

The CDR3 is CASSPRSAEAFF. The CDR3 DNA sequence: TGTGCCAGTAGTCCCCGGAGCGCTGAAGCTTTCTTT. V usage is TRBV19 and J usage is TRBJ1-1, with D uncertain. This CDR3 contains 12 residues. The germline CDR1 and CDR2 sequences are LNHDA and SQIVND (reference sequence). The V end lost 5 bases, the J end lost 6 bases, and 10 bases lay between the germline ends.

The chain joins TRBV11-2 to TRBJ2-1; D is unclear. V was cut by 5 bases and J by 15 bases, with 20 bases left in between. There are 13 residues in the CDR3. Germline values: CDR1 SGHAT, CDR2 FQNNGV. The CDR3 loop is CASSPARSNPGFF. The CDR3 DNA sequence: TGTGCCAGCAGCCCCGCCCGATCCAACCCGGGGTTCTTC.

The gene calls are TRBV4-1 and TRBJ2-7; 8 bases are a match to TRBD1. Germline CDR1 MGHRA, CDR2 YSYEKL. With V trimmed by 0 bases and J by 3 bases, 7 bases remained unmatched. This CDR3 region has 16 residues. CDR3 in amino acids: CASSQESGDRGYEQYF. DNA of the CDR3: TGCGCCAGCAGCCAAGAGAGTGGCGACAGGGGCTACGAGCAGTACTTC.